Sequencing of this TCR beta chain was carried out in a study of cytomegalovirus exposure and HLA in healthy donors. Notes on the study in general: Reports indicate that TCR beta sequences accurately predicted the HLA-A and HLA-B alleles of most subjects. When a later analysis compared HLA-associated TCR beta chains with equally common others, the HLA-associated chains turned out to be more clonally expanded and to have lower generation probabilities. Accounts indicate the classifier identified cytomegalovirus status with strong specificity and sensitivity.

The CDR3 runs to 12 residues. V lost 3 bases, J lost 11 bases, and 5 bases stayed unmatched. Per germline, CDR1 SGHTA and CDR2 FQGTGA. The PCR ran on 60 Vbeta and 13 Jbeta primers. The data were produced by immunoSEQ multiplex PCR, yet TCRdb's version contains in-frame clones alone and is incomplete. The repertoire holds 150,000 or so clones, with roughly 79% as singletons. This clone was seen a single time. The antigen remains undetermined. Sequencing used PBMCs. This sequence joins TRBV7-3 and TRBJ1-1; 8 bases are shared with TRBD1. The origin of this receptor is a young man in good health and CMV-seronegative. The CDR3 bases are TGTGCCAGCAGCTTTCCGGGACAGGAGGCTTTCTTT. Its translation is CASSFPGQEAFF. The full variable domain, in which reference TRBV7-3 and TRBJ1-1 provide the parts outside the CDR3, is GAGVSQTPSNKVTEKGKYVELRCDPISGHTALYWYRQSLGQGPEFLIYFQGTGAADDSGLPNDRFFAVRPEGSVSTLKIQRTERGDSAVYLCASSFPGQEAFFGQGTRLTVV.